A single sample is the source of the 19 T cell receptor beta chains below, sequenced in a study of cytomegalovirus exposure and HLA in healthy donors. It was with 60 Vbeta and 13 Jbeta primers that the PCR ran. Sequenced by immunoSEQ multiplex PCR; TCRdb stores in-frame clones only, minus some. The sample gives roughly 140,000 clones, roughly 80% of which show up once; 2% to 3% is in the top ten. The sequencing sample was made of PBMCs. These TCRs come from a boy aged 2-15 years in good health and CMV-seronegative.

On this clone itself: The junction differs from germline at one of its ends, possibly a read error. This chain links TRBV19 with TRBJ2-4; 10 bases are a match to TRBD2. In germline, CDR1 is LNHDA, CDR2 SQIVND (reference sequence). The CDR3 contains 20 residues. CDR3 nucleotide sequence: TGTGCCAGTAGTATCCCCTGGCTAGCGGGAGATGATTTGTCCAAAAACATTCGGTACTTC. It translates to CASSIPWLAGDDLSKNIRYF.

V usage is TRBV7-2 and J usage is TRBJ2-3; unclear D gene. CDR3 length equals 14 residues. Trimming shortened V by 1 base and J by 3 bases, and 8 bases separated the two germline ends. CDR1 is SGHTA and CDR2 is FQGNSA in the germline V gene. CDR3 sequence reads: CASSLVPGTDTQYF. For the CDR3, the DNA is TGTGCCAGCAGCTTAGTTCCGGGTACAGATACGCAGTATTTT.

This rearrangement joins TRBV7-9 to TRBJ1-1; D is uncertain. Germline-derived CDR1 and CDR2 are SEHNR and FQNEAQ (reference sequence). Between the trimmed V and J ends, which lost 2 bases and 7 bases, there was a span of 11 bases. The CDR3 is made up of 13 amino acids. CDR3 in DNA: TGTGCCAGCAGCTTAAGTGAGGATATTGAAGCTTTCTTT. Encoded protein: CASSLSEDIEAFF.

V gene TRBV6-1 combines with J gene TRBJ2-5; D unclear. The V gene lost 8 bases and the J gene lost 3 bases, with 10 bases spanning the gap. Germline assignment: CDR1 MNHNS and CDR2 SASEGT. This CDR3 has 12 amino acids. The CDR3 sequence: CASRARKETQYF. Here the CDR3 DNA reads TGTGCCAGCCGCGCCCGAAAAGAGACCCAGTACTTC.

This rearrangement joins TRBV18 to TRBJ1-1; 10 bases line up with TRBD1. V was pared by 6 bases and J by 7 bases, with 11 bases of the junction left unmatched. CDR1 and CDR2 from the germline V gene are KGHSH and LQKENI. The CDR3 runs 15 residues. The chain's CDR3 is CASSHRGQGKDEAFF. The CDR3 nucleotides are TGTGCCAGCTCCCACCGGGGACAGGGGAAGGATGAAGCTTTCTTT.

This clone showed up just once. The V gene is TRBV5-4, the J gene TRBJ2-3; 10 nucleotides align to TRBD2. The V and J ends lost 4 bases and 0 bases, in that order; junction bases with no gene match: 8. CDR1 SGHNT and CDR2 YYREEE come from the germline V gene (reference sequence). The CDR3 has 17 residues. CDR3 DNA sequence: TGTGCCAGCAGCGAAATCCTGGGACTAGCGAGCACAGATACGCAGTATTTT. Residues: CASSEILGLASTDTQYF.

The V call is TRBV18, the J call TRBJ1-1; D may be TRBD1 (6 bases). V lost 3 bases to trimming and J lost 0 bases, with 8 bases between them. This CDR3 contains 14 residues. Germline CDR1 reads KGHSH; CDR2 reads LQKENI. CDR3 sequence: CASSPRQVNTEAFF. CDR3 nucleotide sequence: TGTGCCAGCTCACCTAGACAGGTGAACACTGAAGCTTTCTTT.

This chain connects TRBV5-1 to TRBJ2-7, with TRBD1 matching over 8 bases. Germline loops: CDR1 SGHRS, CDR2 YFSETQ. After removal of 0 bases from V and 2 bases from J, the junction contained 7 bases not matched to a gene. The CDR3 has 16 amino acids. CDR3 in amino acids: CASSLGDDRGAYEQYF. Written as DNA, the CDR3 is TGCGCCAGCAGCTTGGGGGACGACAGGGGTGCCTACGAGCAGTACTTC.

The sample holds a few counts of this clone. The chain recombines TRBV4-3 with TRBJ1-4, with 9 bases identical to TRBD1. Germline CDR1 is LGHNA and CDR2 is YSLEER. The V gene end was trimmed by 0 bases and the J gene end by 7 bases; junction bases not matched to a gene: 6. The CDR3 totals 16 residues. The CDR3 reads CASSQDIGTGSEKLFF. The DNA of the CDR3 is TGCGCCAGCAGCCAAGATATCGGGACAGGGAGTGAAAAACTGTTTTTT.

The chain couples TRBV5-1 to TRBJ1-2, with a tentative D call TRBD1 (5 bases). Germline V CDR1 and CDR2: SGHRS, YFSETQ. The V end lost 0 bases, the J end lost 7 bases, and 13 bases lay between the germline ends. The CDR3 sequence is 14 residues long. CDR3 sequence: CASSLVAGYGGYTF. The CDR3, as DNA: TGCGCCAGCAGCTTGGTAGCAGGGTATGGTGGCTACACCTTC. Full variable domain (missing parts from reference TRBV5-1 and TRBJ1-2): KAGVTQTPRYLIKTRGQQVTLSCSPISGHRSVSWYQQTPGQGLQFLFEYFSETQRNKGNFPGRFSGRQFSNSRSEMNVSTLELGDSALYLCASSLVAGYGGYTFGSGTRLTVV.

The gene calls are TRBV4-3 and TRBJ2-3, with 12 bases identical to TRBD1. Germline CDR1 and CDR2: LGHNA and YSLEER. The CDR3 extends over 16 amino acids. V dropped 6 bases and J dropped 4; count of bases not matched to a gene: 8. The CDR3: CASSTGTGGISDTQYF. CDR3 coding DNA: TGCGCCAGCAGTACCGGGACAGGGGGCATTTCAGATACGCAGTATTTT.

The chain joins TRBV28 to TRBJ1-5; maybe TRBD1 (5 bases). Between the trimmed V and J ends, which lost 8 bases and 6 bases, there was a span of 20 bases. This CDR3 has 15 amino acids. CDR1 is MDHEN and CDR2 is SYDVKM in the germline V gene. The CDR3 coding sequence is TGTGCCAGCCTTGTTCGTCGGGGGGGAGGTCAGCCCCAGCATTTT. Its translation: CASLVRRGGGQPQHF.

The gene calls are TRBV25-1 and TRBJ2-1; 8 bases agree with TRBD2. V trimming: 2 bases; J trimming: 1 base; junction bases outside the gene matches: 7. This CDR3 spans 17 amino acids. Germline-derived CDR1 and CDR2 are MGHDK and SYGVNS. CDR3 nucleotides: TGTGCCAGCAGTGAACGGGGGGGCGGTAGGTCCTACAATGAGCAGTTCTTC. Protein: CASSERGGGRSYNEQFF.

The chain couples TRBV10-2 to TRBJ2-4; D gene unclear. Trimming took 3 bases from V and 0 from J, leaving 9 bases between them. Looked up from germline, CDR1 is WSHSY and CDR2 is SAAADI. CDR3 length equals 15 residues. CDR3 bases: TGCGCCAGCAGTGATTTGTGGCTAGCCAAAAACATTCAGTACTTC. This encodes CASSDLWLAKNIQYF.

The chain uses TRBV15 and TRBJ1-1, with D perhaps matching TRBD1 (6 bases). CDR1 and CDR2 from the germline V gene are LNHNV and YYDKDF (reference sequence). This CDR3 comprises 12 residues. V was cut by 3 bases and J by 7 bases, with 9 bases left in between. In DNA form, the CDR3 reads TGTGCCACCAGCAGGGTAGGGGGTGAAGCTTTCTTT. Translating gives CATSRVGGEAFF.

This chain joins TRBV4-2 and TRBJ2-3, with D tentatively TRBD2 (6 bases). This CDR3 region has 17 residues. Germline V lookup: CDR1 LGHNA, CDR2 YNFKEQ. Trimming took off 1 base at V and 2 bases at J, with 16 bases between the two ends. CDR3 nucleotides: TGTGCCAGCAGCCAAGCCGGGAGAAACAGGAACACAGATACGCAGTATTTT. It yields the protein CASSQAGRNRNTDTQYF.

The gene calls are TRBV7-8 and TRBJ2-1, with 7 positions matching TRBD2. Germline assignment: CDR1 SGHVS and CDR2 FQNEAQ. The CDR3 loop spans 17 amino acids. Losses at the gene ends were 5 bases for V and 0 bases for J; bases not matched to a gene: 10. DNA for the CDR3: TGTGCCAGCAGCCCTAAGCGACTAGCTGGCTCCTACAATGAGCAGTTCTTC. Protein: CASSPKRLAGSYNEQFF.

The V and J genes are TRBV2 and TRBJ2-5; 7 bases align to TRBD1. The CDR3 runs to 13 residues. Germline V lookup: CDR1 SNHLY, CDR2 FYNNEI. V was pared by 5 bases and J by 7 bases, with 7 bases of the junction left unmatched. The CDR3 DNA reads as TGTGCCAGCAGTATGAAGACAGGGACGACCCAGTACTTC. It yields the protein CASSMKTGTTQYF.

This chain uses TRBV28 with TRBJ2-1, with D possibly matching TRBD1 (5 bases). Trimming cost V 4 bases and J 15 bases, with 25 bases left between them. CDR3 length equals 15 residues. Germline CDR1 reads MDHEN; CDR2 reads SYDVKM. CDR3 sequence: CASSSPNRLFDSLFF. The CDR3 coding sequence is TGTGCCAGCAGTTCCCCGAACAGGCTCTTTGACAGTCTGTTCTTC.